Listed below are T cell receptor beta chains from one sample, sequenced in a study of persistence of HIV-infected CD4 T cells. The protocol was immunoSEQ multiplex PCR, while the TCRdb copy is restricted to in-frame clones and leaves out a portion. The sample has approximately 31,000 clones; 82% are singletons. No antigen has been assigned to these receptors. Sequenced here: CD4+ T cells sorted from PBMCs after 18-hour stimulation, sampled from a patient who received antiretroviral therapy. The receptors shown here come from an adult man with HIV who was CMV-seropositive. The CDR3 runs from the conserved cysteine through the conserved F or W. Each record gives: J gene, V gene, D gene, clone size, CDR3 protein. A D gene is named only where the DNA matches it firmly. Where a row states a size, it is once, few, many or the class of an expanded clone; other rows omit it.

>TRBJ1-1|TRBV5-5|NA|NA
CASSRQWGGANAEAFF
>TRBJ2-7|TRBV9|TRBD2|NA
CASSVGAGGPHEQYF
>TRBJ1-4|TRBV6-6|NA|NA
CASSYGRAGGNEKLFF
>TRBJ1-2|TRBV9|NA|NA
CASSETGAANYGYTF
>TRBJ2-5|TRBV14|NA|NA
CASSQGAGGETQYF
>TRBJ2-3|TRBV9|TRBD2|NA
CASSTRLAGGITDTQYF
>TRBJ1-3|TRBV30|NA|NA
CAWSSAASGNTIYF
>TRBJ1-2|TRBV18|NA|NA
CASSPSPNYGYTF
>TRBJ1-1|TRBV28|NA|NA
CANSQIGTEAFF
>TRBJ2-7|TRBV7-2|NA|NA
CASSSDSLSYEQYF
>TRBJ2-3|TRBV20-1|TRBD2|NA
CSASGGGALGVNTQYF
>TRBJ1-5|TRBV5-1|NA|NA
CASSLGAQGSQPQHF
>TRBJ2-2|TRBV5-1|NA|NA
CASSTESGDGELFF
>TRBJ2-2|TRBV5-5|TRBD2|NA
CASRSGQGGAGELFF
>TRBJ2-7|TRBV2|NA|once
CASSSPRQFSYEQYF
>TRBJ2-3|TRBV5-6|NA|NA
CASSLFPLAHEDF
>TRBJ1-2|TRBV29-1|NA|NA
CSVEGERGRAGYGYTF
>TRBJ2-7|TRBV27|NA|once
CASSLSLHYYEQYF
>TRBJ2-3|TRBV11-1|TRBD1|NA
CASSLAGQGRTDTQYF
>TRBJ2-2|TRBV7-3|TRBD1|NA
CASSPYQGAGELFF
>TRBJ1-1|TRBV21-1|NA|NA
CASSKINSTGGGTEAFF
>TRBJ1-6|TRBV6-5|NA|few
CASSYSSPGSPLHF
>TRBJ1-5|TRBV30|TRBD1|NA
CAWSGGQGNQPQHF
>TRBJ1-5|TRBV5-6|NA|NA
CASSLGPGNQPQHF
>TRBJ2-7|TRBV10-3|NA|once
CAISEYGTTAGEQYF
>TRBJ2-7|TRBV6-2/TRBV6-3|NA|NA
CASSRPFLRGNYEQYF
>TRBJ2-5|TRBV12-3/TRBV12-4|NA|few
CASSLVRGETQYF
>TRBJ2-3|TRBV7-8|NA|NA
CASSLARMGDTQYF
>TRBJ2-5|TRBV9|TRBD2|NA
CASSVRAGGEETQYF
>TRBJ2-7|TRBV5-5|TRBD2|NA
CASSQAGAYEQYF
>TRBJ2-1|TRBV27|NA|once
CASSLTSRGINEQFF
>TRBJ1-2|TRBV10-3|NA|NA
CAISDQMGYGYTF
>TRBJ1-1|TRBV20-1|NA|NA
CSPGGGLPFF
>TRBJ2-3|TRBV7-9|TRBD2|NA
CASSSGLAGLGSTDTQYF
>TRBJ2-1|TRBV9|TRBD1|once
CASSGTGGYNEQFF
>TRBJ2-3|TRBV15|TRBD2|NA
CATSRGGGSTDTQYF
>TRBJ2-1|TRBV4-2|TRBD2|NA
CASSQETSGGYNEQFF
>TRBJ1-1|TRBV19|NA|NA
CASYRRNTEAFF
>TRBJ2-1|TRBV28|TRBD1|NA
CASSWDRANEQFF
>TRBJ1-2|TRBV3-1/TRBV3-2|NA|NA
CASSPSSYGYTF
>TRBJ2-7|TRBV20-1|TRBD1|NA
CSARDRDEQYF
>TRBJ2-7|TRBV5-6|TRBD2|NA
CASSVGGLSTSYF
>TRBJ2-2|TRBV7-3|NA|NA
CASSPKGLPNTGELFF
>TRBJ1-2|TRBV30|NA|NA
CAWRRGAGYTF
>TRBJ2-5|TRBV5-6|TRBD2|NA
CASSLGLAGQETQYF
>TRBJ1-3|TRBV7-8|NA|NA
CASSLLLRDSGNTIYF
>TRBJ2-1|TRBV11-2|NA|NA
CASSQPAMGQGDSNNEQFF
>TRBJ1-4|TRBV7-9|NA|NA
CASSLPGTRTTKLFF
>TRBJ1-1|TRBV9|TRBD1|NA
CASQQGRGTEAFF
>TRBJ2-2|TRBV11-3|TRBD1|NA
CASSSRDRARTGELFF
>TRBJ1-1|TRBV6-2/TRBV6-3|NA|few
CASSYWQNTEAFF
>TRBJ1-6|TRBV6-5|TRBD1|once
CASRGQGWNSPLHF
>TRBJ2-7|TRBV7-8|NA|NA
CASSLTGVSYEQYF
>TRBJ1-4|TRBV3-1/TRBV3-2|NA|NA
CASSPRGPRDEKLFF
>TRBJ1-1|TRBV28|NA|NA
CASGALMNTEAFF
>TRBJ2-3|TRBV3-1/TRBV3-2|NA|NA
CASSRASSDTQYF
>TRBJ2-2|TRBV7-2|NA|once
CASSLRGETGELFF